These 20 T cell receptor beta chains originate from one sample sequenced in a study of control samples from healthy donors and cancer patients (dated by TCRdb to about 2020). Library creation used the immunoSEQ multiplex PCR assay. This immuneACCESS table, as held by TCRdb, lists in-frame sequences with V and J called but not all clones. Of the missing ones, under half trace to an unresolved V gene in checked studies; the others have no known cause. For this sample there are about 170,000 clones; 90% to 95% appear just once. Clones ranked in the top ten supply around 1.5% of the sample. The specimen sequenced was blood. The source is a woman aged 18-29 years in good health.

The chain couples TRBV15 to TRBJ1-5; TRBD1 is a possible D gene (5 bases). The length of the CDR3 is 15 residues. From germline, CDR1 is LNHNV and CDR2 YYDKDF (reference sequence). Trimming stripped 2 bases from V and 0 bases from J, with 8 bases between. CDR3 bases: TGTGCCACCAGCAGATCAGGGTATAGCAATCAGCCCCAGCATTTT. Its translation is CATSRSGYSNQPQHF.

The chain uses TRBV19 and TRBJ2-7, with a possible D match to TRBD1 (5 bases). From germline, CDR1 is LNHDA and CDR2 SQIVND (reference sequence). CDR3 length: 15 residues. Trimming removed 1 base at V and 2 bases at J, with 12 bases between. This chain's CDR3 is CASSIGLQGTYEQYF. The CDR3 nucleotides are TGTGCCAGTAGTATAGGGTTGCAGGGCACCTACGAGCAGTACTTC.

The chain combines TRBV6-5 with TRBJ1-5; TRBD1 agrees at 7 bases. This CDR3 contains 13 residues. Germline CDR1 reads MNHEY; CDR2 reads SVGAGI. The V and J ends lost 7 bases and 9 bases, in that order; junction bases with no gene match: 9. In nucleotides, the CDR3 is TGTGCCAGCACACGGACAGGCTTCGGGCCCCAGCATTTT. Translated: CASTRTGFGPQHF.

CDR3 bases: TGTGCCAGCAGGCTCCGGGTTCCCTATGGCTACACCTTC. Its protein is CASRLRVPYGYTF. The V call is TRBV6-5, the J call TRBJ1-2; D uncertain. V dropped 6 bases and J dropped 4 bases, with 12 bases sitting between them. CDR3 size: 13 residues. Germline CDR1 reads MNHEY; CDR2 reads SVGAGI.

The rearrangement joins TRBV6-5 to TRBJ2-5; D gene uncertain. The V gene's germline CDR1 is MNHEY and CDR2 SVGAGI. The CDR3 runs 16 residues. The V end lost 0 bases, the J end lost 5 bases, and 16 bases lay between the germline ends. CDR3 amino acids: CASSYSPMGFTETQYF. In DNA form, the CDR3 reads TGTGCCAGCAGTTACTCCCCGATGGGGTTTACGGAGACCCAGTACTTC.

The gene calls are TRBV18 and TRBJ2-3, with D hard to call. V gave up 2 bases and J gave up 0 bases, with 9 bases separating them. The CDR3 has 15 amino acids. Germline V gives CDR1 KGHSH, CDR2 LQKENI. The CDR3 sequence is CASSPFYSSTDTQYF. The CDR3 coding sequence is TGTGCCAGCTCACCATTCTACTCTAGCACAGATACGCAGTATTTT.

This chain uses TRBV6-5 with TRBJ1-2; D ambiguous. Germline CDR1 reads MNHEY; CDR2 reads SVGAGI. Trimming removed 0 bases from V and 8 bases from J, with 19 bases in between. This CDR3 is built from 16 residues. CDR3 residues: CASSYSMVGRGKGYTF. The CDR3 DNA is TGTGCCAGCAGTTACTCGATGGTCGGGAGAGGGAAAGGCTACACCTTC.

The gene calls are TRBV4-1 and TRBJ1-3; D possibly corresponds to TRBD1 (6 bases). The ends were cut back, 4 bases at V and 0 bases at J, with 19 bases in the middle. CDR1 is MGHRA, CDR2 YSYEKL, per germline. This CDR3 contains 18 residues. CDR3 in amino acids: CASSPQGSASSSGNTIYF. The CDR3 DNA sequence: TGCGCCAGCAGCCCACAGGGAAGCGCTTCGAGCTCTGGAAACACCATATATTTT.

The CDR3 nucleotides read TGCGCCAGCAGCCGGGGAGGGACAGATACGCAGTATTTT. It specifies CASSRGGTDTQYF. V and J are TRBV5-1 and TRBJ2-3; 7 positions match TRBD2. Germline CDR1 reads SGHRS; CDR2 reads YFSETQ. V lost 4 bases, J lost 3 bases, and 2 bases stayed unmatched. This CDR3 comprises 13 residues.

The rearrangement joins TRBV27 to TRBJ1-6; 7 nucleotides agree with TRBD1. CDR3 length equals 15 residues. V was clipped by 6 bases and J by 9 bases; unmatched bases: 11. Germline lookup yields CDR1 MNHEY and CDR2 SMNVEV (reference sequence). DNA for the CDR3: TGTGCCAGCAGGTCCAGGGAGGGGGCGTCTTCACCCCTCCACTTT. This gives the protein CASRSREGASSPLHF.

The chain couples TRBV9 to TRBJ1-2; a possible D gene is TRBD1 (5 bases). There are 14 residues in the CDR3. Deletions cut 3 bases from V and 3 bases from J, with 12 bases between. Germline values: CDR1 SGDLS, CDR2 YYNGEE. As DNA, the CDR3 is TGTGCCAGCAGCGCCCGGGACCCGGACTATGGCTACACCTTC. Its protein product is CASSARDPDYGYTF.

The chain couples TRBV24-1 to TRBJ1-1; unclear D gene. CDR1 and CDR2 from the germline V gene are KGHDR and SFDVKD. The CDR3 consists of 16 residues. The V and J ends lost 12 bases and 0 bases respectively, with 22 bases between them. The DNA of the CDR3 is TGTGCCTCGGATTGGAGGGTAAGGCAGATGAACACTGAAGCTTTCTTT. It encodes CASDWRVRQMNTEAFF.

The V gene is TRBV5-1, the J gene TRBJ1-2; 7 bases fit TRBD1. The length of the CDR3 is 16 residues. Germline V lookup: CDR1 SGHRS, CDR2 YFSETQ. The V gene end was trimmed by 4 bases and the J gene end by 3 bases; junction bases not matched to a gene: 12. In DNA form, the CDR3 reads TGCGCCAGCAGCCCGCAGAACAGGGGCGTTTACTATGGCTACACCTTC. Its translation: CASSPQNRGVYYGYTF.

The rearrangement links TRBV19 to TRBJ1-5, with a tentative D call TRBD1 (5 bases). The CDR3 totals 15 residues. Trimming shortened V by 6 bases and J by 3 bases, and 15 bases separated the two germline ends. From germline, CDR1 is LNHDA and CDR2 SQIVND (reference sequence). The CDR3 protein is CASSLEGRFNQPQHF. The CDR3 region has the DNA TGTGCCAGTAGCCTGGAGGGGCGTTTCAATCAGCCCCAGCATTTT.

V usage is TRBV11-2 and J usage is TRBJ1-1, with D unclear. Germline V gene sequence: CDR1 SGHAT, CDR2 FQNNGV. The V gene lost 0 bases and the J gene lost 6 bases, with 11 bases spanning the gap. The CDR3 extends over 14 amino acids. The CDR3 region is CASSLDEPSAEAFF. The CDR3 nucleotides are TGTGCCAGCAGCTTAGATGAGCCCTCGGCTGAAGCTTTCTTT.

V is TRBV7-9 and J is TRBJ1-2; perhaps TRBD1 as D (6 bases). V was clipped by 4 bases and J by 2 bases, with 14 bases between them. The CDR3 contains 15 residues. Looked up from germline, CDR1 is SEHNR and CDR2 is FQNEAQ (reference sequence). CDR3 sequence reads: CASSYGQNLNYGYTF. In nucleotides, the CDR3 is TGTGCCAGCAGCTACGGACAGAATCTAAACTATGGCTACACCTTC.

A word on this clone: The junction departs from the called germline gene at one end, perhaps through a read error. The CDR3 region has the DNA TGTGCCACCAGCAGAGACGGGTGGGGGACGCTGGCTTTT. Translated: CATSRDGWGTLAF. V gene TRBV15 combines with J gene TRBJ1-4; a weak D match, TRBD1 (5 bases). This CDR3 contains 13 residues. Germline CDR1 LNHNV, CDR2 YYDKDF (reference sequence).

V usage is TRBV7-2 and J usage is TRBJ1-3; D is ambiguous. The CDR3 sequence is 14 residues long. Trimming took off 5 bases at V and 4 bases at J, with 12 bases between the two ends. Germline CDR1 and CDR2: SGHTA and FQGNSA. The CDR3 spells CASSGGSRGNTIYF. In nucleotides, the CDR3 is TGTGCCAGCAGCGGAGGGTCGCGAGGAAACACCATATATTTT.

This clone was detected once. The J gene is TRBJ1-4, the V gene TRBV18, with unresolved D. CDR1 KGHSH and CDR2 LQKENI come from the germline V gene. Between the trimmed V and J ends, which lost 6 bases and 11 bases, there was a span of 13 bases. The CDR3 length is 12 residues. The CDR3 spells CASSIGGRKLFF. The CDR3 coding sequence is TGTGCCAGCTCGATTGGAGGGAGGAAACTGTTTTTT.

The V gene is TRBV11-1, the J gene TRBJ2-5; perhaps TRBD2 as D (6 bases). Germline CDR1 SGHAT, CDR2 FQDESV (reference sequence). The length of the CDR3 is 14 residues. The ends were cut back, 5 bases at V and 4 bases at J, with 14 bases in the middle. This CDR3 is CASSARDFLETQYF. For the CDR3, the DNA is TGTGCCAGCAGCGCGCGGGACTTCTTAGAGACCCAGTACTTC.